The T cell receptor beta chain under discussion was sequenced for a study of T cell changes during pregnancy in multiple sclerosis (dated by TCRdb to between 2018 and 2021). The study in broad terms: The study looked at changes in the T cell repertoire across pregnancy in women with multiple sclerosis.

Comments on this clone: Which antigen it targets is not known. No much larger clone exists at a distance of one base, and base qualities are not known.

Library preparation was by the immunoSEQ multiplex PCR assay. The source is immuneACCESS, and TCRdb retained only in-frame sequences with V and J called. Part of the clones is not carried over; for the studies checked, unresolved V genes explain less than half of this, and the remainder is unexplained. In this sample the table shows tens of thousands of clones, less than 90% of which occur a single time. The ten largest clones capture about 0.6% of the sample. Source: CD4+ T cells from peripheral blood mononuclear cells, taken before pregnancy. The TCR sequence derives from a female donor with multiple sclerosis, enrolled in a pregnancy study.

The DNA sequence is TGTGCCAGCAGTTATGCAGGGGGGAATCAGCCCCAGCATTTT. This encodes CASSYAGGNQPQHF. Rearrangement joined TRBV27 to TRBJ1-5, and 7 junction bases match TRBD1. From the germline V gene (reference sequence), CDR1 is MNHEY and CDR2 is SMNVEV. From V the trimming removes 4 bases and from J it removes 4 bases, while the gene matches leave 4 bases of the junction unaccounted for. Its CDR3 holds 14 amino acids, cysteine through phenylalanine. Only the CDR3 part of the read is kept: 42 bases, read in frame from the first base.